The clone carrying this T cell receptor (beta chain) turned up a few times. The source of the sample is a study of spatial heterogeneity in lung cancer. Time point reported: blood at routine non-recurrence follow-up after resection. Sequencing covered unsorted whole RNA taken from tumor, nontumor lung or frozen PBMC. V lost 2 bases and J lost 6; bases outside the gene matches: 10. CDR1 SGHDN and CDR2 FVKESK come from the germline V gene. The CDR3 has 16 residues. TCRdb reprocessed the 5' RACE reads with MiXCR, giving one entry per CDR3 protein. The sample records more than 75,000 distinct CDR3 sequences, roughly a fifth being singletons.

This sequence joins TRBV14 and TRBJ2-3; 8 nucleotides agree with TRBD2. This TCR was sampled from a male donor with early-stage non-small cell lung cancer. This sample comprised PBMCs, obtained at follow-up. The CDR3 sequence: CASSQRSGGLVDTQYF. The CDR3 bases are TGTGCCAGCAGCCAAAGGAGCGGGGGTTTAGTTGATACGCAGTATTTT.